A single sample is the source of the 6 T cell receptor beta chains below, sequenced in a study of cytomegalovirus exposure and HLA in healthy donors. The primer mix had 60 Vbeta and 13 Jbeta primers. Clones were read by immunoSEQ multiplex PCR, and TCRdb kept only the in-frame ones, dropping some. The sample shows about 160,000 clones, approximately 81% of them seen only once. The sequencing sample was made of PBMCs. The receptors were sampled from a man aged 18-30 years in good health and CMV-seropositive.

The chain is built from TRBV7-2 and TRBJ1-3; D is unclear. Per the germline V gene, CDR1 is SGHTA and CDR2 is FQGNSA. The CDR3 has 16 residues. V dropped 3 bases and J dropped 2 bases, with 14 bases sitting between them. CDR3 DNA: TGTGCCAGCAGCTTTAGTCTACGGAGACCTGGAAACACCATATATTTT. Encoded protein: CASSFSLRRPGNTIYF.

This chain links TRBV6-4 with TRBJ1-6, with D perhaps matching TRBD1 (5 bases). In germline, CDR1 is MRHNA, CDR2 SNTAGT. The CDR3 length is 14 residues. The V end lost 8 bases, the J end lost 9 bases, and 17 bases lay between the germline ends. The CDR3 nucleotides are TGTGCCAGCGCTGAACAGGCGGGGGGTTCACCCCTCCACTTT. It codes for CASAEQAGGSPLHF.

A note on this clone: An end of the junction differs from the germline gene, which may be a read error. CDR3 sequence reads: CSSSPPGTGLGELFF. The CDR3 region has the DNA TGTTCCAGCAGCCCCCCCGGGACAGGGCTCGGGGAGCTGTTTTTT. The V gene is TRBV7-9, the J gene TRBJ2-2; 9 bases agree with TRBD1. CDR1 and CDR2 (germline): SEHNR, FQNEAQ (reference sequence). CDR3 length: 15 residues.

The rearrangement uses TRBV9 and TRBJ2-5; D remains unclear. The V gene lost 0 bases and the J gene lost 1 base, with 4 bases spanning the gap. From germline, CDR1 is SGDLS and CDR2 YYNGEE. The CDR3 extends over 13 amino acids. CDR3 sequence (DNA): TGTGCCAGCAGCGTAGAGCCCCAAGAGACCCAGTACTTC. It encodes CASSVEPQETQYF. The complete variable domain, with remaining parts taken from reference TRBV9 and TRBJ2-5, reads DSGVTQTPKHLITATGQRVTLRCSPRSGDLSVYWYQQSLDQGLQFLIQYYNGEERAKGNILERFSAQQFPDLHSELNLSSLELGDSALYFCASSVEPQETQYFGPGTRLLVL.

V and J are TRBV9 and TRBJ1-1; D gene uncertain. Germline V gives CDR1 SGDLS, CDR2 YYNGEE. The CDR3 loop spans 11 amino acids. V shed 3 bases and J shed 4 bases, with 4 bases lying between them. CDR3 sequence: CASSAITEAFF. The CDR3 DNA reads TGTGCCAGCAGCGCTATCACTGAAGCTTTCTTT.

The chain recombines TRBV28 with TRBJ1-2; 8 bases fit TRBD1. The V gene's germline CDR1 is MDHEN and CDR2 SYDVKM. This CDR3 is 15 amino acids long. Losses at the gene ends were 2 bases for V and 7 bases for J; bases not matched to a gene: 9. CDR3 amino acids: CASSLLGQGSGGYTF. Here the CDR3 DNA reads TGTGCCAGCAGTTTACTTGGACAGGGATCGGGTGGCTACACCTTC.